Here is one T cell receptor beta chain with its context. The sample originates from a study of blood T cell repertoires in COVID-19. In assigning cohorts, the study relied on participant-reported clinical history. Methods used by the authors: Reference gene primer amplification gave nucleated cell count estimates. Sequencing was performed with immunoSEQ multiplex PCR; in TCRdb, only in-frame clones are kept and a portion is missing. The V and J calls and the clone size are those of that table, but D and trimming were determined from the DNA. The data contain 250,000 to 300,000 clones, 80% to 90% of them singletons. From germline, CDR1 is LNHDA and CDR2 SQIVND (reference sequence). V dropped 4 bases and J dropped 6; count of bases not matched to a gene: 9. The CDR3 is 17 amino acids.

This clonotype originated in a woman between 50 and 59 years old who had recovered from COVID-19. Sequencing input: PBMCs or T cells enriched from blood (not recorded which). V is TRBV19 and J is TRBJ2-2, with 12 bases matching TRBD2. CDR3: CASSTGRLAGVAGELFF. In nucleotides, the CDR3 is TGTGCCAGTAGTACCGGACGACTAGCGGGAGTAGCCGGGGAGCTGTTTTTT.